The sequence of this T cell receptor (beta chain) was determined in a study of shared clonotypes between healthy human individuals. Clones were sequenced by immunoSEQ multiplex PCR, and TCRdb holds only the in-frame ones, with some missing. Here the sample spans some 630,000 clones, around 72% being singletons. The V end lost 0 bases, the J end lost 4 bases, and 12 bases lay between the germline ends. The CDR3 contains 15 residues. Germline V gene data show CDR1 as GTSNPN and CDR2 as SVGIG (reference sequence). This TCR derives from a woman in her thirties in good health. Material: memory CD4+ T cells sorted from blood. Subset here: CD45RA-negative fraction. This chain joins TRBV30 and TRBJ1-4, with D perhaps matching TRBD1 (5 bases). The CDR3 nucleotides are TGTGCCTGGAGTGTTGGGGCTGGGGTTAATGAAAAACTGTTTTTT. Its protein product is CAWSVGAGVNEKLFF.